This section outlines one T cell receptor (beta chain) sequence together with its context. This specimen comes from a study of blood T cell repertoires in COVID-19. On the study more broadly: The origin of the acute and convalescent COVID-19 samples was the United States, Italy and Spain.

Cohort placement rested on clinical history that participants reported themselves. Recovery among Cohort 3 donors was established by two negative PCRs, clearance, or symptom resolution. Trimming cost V 3 bases and J 5 bases, with 7 bases left between them. Per the germline V gene, CDR1 is SEHNR and CDR2 is FQNEAQ (reference sequence). The CDR3 loop spans 13 amino acids. How the authors handled the data: Amplification of reference gene primers was used by the study to estimate nucleated cell counts. Using immunoSEQ multiplex PCR, the repertoire was profiled, and TCRdb retains in-frame clones only, with some absent. V and J calls and clone size are given by that table; D and trimming were obtained from the DNA. The repertoire consists of 350,000 to 450,000 clones, with over 75% occurring once and the leading ten covering roughly 1.1%.

The V and J genes are TRBV7-9 and TRBJ2-2, with a weak D call TRBD1 (6 bases). Sequenced input: PBMCs or T cells enriched from blood (not recorded which). The clonotype was recovered from a man aged 25-45 years who had recovered from COVID-19. The CDR3 coding sequence is TGTGCCAGCAGCTTCGGACAGACCGGGGAGCTGTTTTTT. It is translated as CASSFGQTGELFF. Looking up the rest from reference TRBV7-9 and TRBJ2-2 gives the full variable domain: DTGVSQNPRHKITKRGQNVTFRCDPISEHNRLYWYRQTLGQGPEFLTYFQNEAQLEKSRLLSDRFSAERPKGSFSTLEIQRTEQGDSAMYLCASSFGQTGELFFGEGSRLTVL.